These T cell receptor beta chains were read from a single sample in a study of T cell responses to AZD1222 COVID-19 vaccine. Clones were read by immunoSEQ multiplex PCR, and TCRdb kept only the in-frame ones, dropping some. Among 150,000 to 200,000 clones listed, less than 95% were seen once. This material consisted of peripheral blood, taken on day 0 of AZD1222 vaccination. Receptor source: an adult in good health. CDR3s include the opening cysteine and the closing phenylalanine or tryptophan. D genes are given only for firm matches. Clone size is shown for a subset of rows, as once, few, many or a class of expanded clone.

j_gene,d_gene,v_gene,abundance,CDR3nt,CDR3aa
TRBJ1-1,.,TRBV6-5,.,TGTGCCAGCAGTTACGGGGGGGGGACTGAAGCTTTCTTT,CASSYGGGTEAFF
TRBJ1-2,.,TRBV3-1/TRBV3-2,once,TGTGCCAGCAGCCAAGATCGACGGACGGGGGAGGATGGCTACACCTTC,CASSQDRRTGEDGYTF
TRBJ2-1,.,TRBV5-1,.,TGCGCCAGCAGCCCCGGGACCACCCTATACAATGAGCAGTTCTTC,CASSPGTTLYNEQFF
TRBJ1-1,TRBD1,TRBV5-6,.,TGTGCCAGCACCACGACAGGGGGCTCGAACACTGAAGCTTTCTTT,CASTTTGGSNTEAFF
TRBJ1-1,.,TRBV5-1,.,TGCGCCAGCAGCTTGAGGGAGAACACTGAAGCTTTCTTT,CASSLRENTEAFF
TRBJ2-5,.,TRBV7-8,.,TGTGCCAGCAGCTTAGGGGGCTTACCCCCGGAGACCCAGTACTTC,CASSLGGLPPETQYF
TRBJ1-2,TRBD1,TRBV4-3,.,TGCGCCAGCAGCCAAGAAGTGACCCGGACAGGGGACTATGGCTACACCTTC,CASSQEVTRTGDYGYTF
TRBJ2-7,.,TRBV5-5,.,TGTGCCAGCAGCTTAAGTGGGGGGTCGGCCTACGAGCAGTACTTC,CASSLSGGSAYEQYF
TRBJ1-3,.,TRBV13,.,TGTGCCAGCAGCGTAGGGGCCCGAAGCTCTGGAAACACCATATATTTT,CASSVGARSSGNTIYF
TRBJ1-1,.,TRBV5-6,.,TGTGCCAGCAGCTTGAGTAGCGTCGAAGCTTTCTTT,CASSLSSVEAFF
TRBJ1-1,.,TRBV5-6,.,TGTGCCAGCAGCTCGAGCGCAGGGTTGACTGAAGCTTTCTTT,CASSSSAGLTEAFF
TRBJ2-3,TRBD2,TRBV2,.,TGTGCCAGCCAAAACCTAGCGGGGGTTACAGATACGCAGTATTTT,CASQNLAGVTDTQYF
TRBJ2-1,.,TRBV30,.,TGTGCCTGGAGTCGAGGCAGTAAGCTACATGAGCAGTTCTTC,CAWSRGSKLHEQFF
TRBJ2-7,.,TRBV7-8,.,TGTGCCAGCAGCTTTCTGGCTGGGGTTTACGAGCAGTACTTC,CASSFLAGVYEQYF
TRBJ1-5,.,TRBV6-2/TRBV6-3,.,TGTGCCAGCAGTCTACCCGCTAATCAGCCCCAGCATTTT,CASSLPANQPQHF
TRBJ2-7,.,TRBV4-3,.,TGCGCCAGCAGCCCCCAGGGGCTCCTGTCGGACGAGCAGTACTTC,CASSPQGLLSDEQYF